Listed here is a single T cell receptor beta chain. Its antigen is currently not known. One base away there is no much larger clone; base qualities are not given. These data come from a study of T cell clones after liver transplantation (dated by TCRdb to about 2019). For the study in its entirety: The samples were obtained from ITN030ST, a randomized trial that attempted immunosuppression withdrawal within 2 years after liver transplantation. After a pre-transplant mixed lymphocyte reaction, TCRbeta sequencing was used to pinpoint donor-reactive T cell clones, which were subsequently tracked in post-transplant blood. Third party-reactive TCRbeta sequences from pre-transplant MLRs were also identified as an antigen-independent comparator for donor-reactive sequences. Three of the eight recipients were HCV-positive; the others were transplanted for non-autoimmune, non-viral indications. The subjects received no induction therapy and were kept on standard immunosuppression until randomization at 12-24 months post-transplant. To count as tolerant, a recipient had to stay completely off immunosuppression for at least one year without liver enzymes climbing beyond twice the upper limit of normal. Blood samples were collected pre-transplant, then pre-randomization ahead of withdrawal, and finally post-randomization once withdrawal had either been completed or failed. The study cohort included 8 liver transplant recipients, of whom 3 were classified as tolerant and 5 as non-tolerant.

In light of the paper, this sample's time point label describes: pre-transplant. Thawed unstimulated PBMCs were stained for CD3, CD4 and CD8 and FACS-sorted into CD3+CD4+ and CD3+CD8+ populations. All 8 studied subjects were randomized to immunosuppression withdrawal. The Qiagen DNeasy Blood and Tissue Kit was used for isolation of genomic DNA. What the research found in general, with its limitations: In a couple of subjects, low numbers of available donor cells limited the measurable donor-reactive repertoire. Donor-reactive sequences declined more than third party-reactive ones, suggesting partial antigen-specific deletion unrelated to withdrawal success. After accounting for repertoire turnover, donor-reactive detection was significantly reduced in 7 of 8 subjects for CD4 and 8 of 8 for CD8. Without allograft tissue specimens, donor-reactive T cells may have migrated into the graft rather than being deleted. In most of the 8 subjects, circulating donor-reactive CD4 TCRbeta sequences decreased significantly after transplant, regardless of tolerance or HCV status. The conclusions were considered preliminary, being limited by small, heterogeneous patient numbers and non-standardized post-transplant time points.

High-throughput TCRbeta CDR3 sequencing of frozen genomic DNA was performed by immunoSEQ, with PCR amplification, mapping, bias correction and internal controls included. As for the authors' bioinformatics: Productive rearrangements were kept, and unique TCRbeta sequences were defined by CDR3 nucleotide sequence plus V and J gene. For classification of a sequence as donor-reactive, at least 5-fold expansion in CFSE-low cells relative to unstimulated pre-transplant cells and a frequency of at least 0.01% were required. Per-subject minimum frequency thresholds, based on the lowest-template unstimulated sample, ensured at least 90% detection power. Repertoire turnover was measured by Jensen-Shannon divergence between the top 1000 TCRbeta sequences post- and pre-transplant. Changes in detection of donor-reactive sequences were tested with two-sided Fisher's exact tests. TCRdb re-hosts the immuneACCESS table, in-frame sequences only. Its copies lack some clones; in the studies checked, an unresolved V gene accounts for under half of them, and the cause for the rest is not known. The D gene and trimming were derived from the DNA, and the V and J assignments and clone size from that table. This sample lists 99,000 or so clones; 75% to 90% were detected once. Of the sample, 0.99% falls within the top ten clones.

CDR1 and CDR2 are read off the germline V gene (reference sequence) as MNHNY and SVGAGI. From the cysteine through the phenylalanine, the CDR3 covers 14 amino acids. Solely the CDR3 DNA is kept, with 42 bases framed from the first base. The germline V end is reduced by 5 bases and the J end by 3 bases; junction bases left unmatched: 6. This specimen was CD4+ T cells from blood, taken before liver transplant. The sequence was collected from a human donor who received a liver transplant. The V and J segments used are TRBV6-6 and TRBJ2-7; TRBD1 lines up with 8 middle nucleotides. The nucleotide sequence is given as TGTGCCAGCAGTAACCTCGGACAGGGCTACGAGCAGTACTTC. It is translated as CASSNLGQGYEQYF.